These 24 T cell receptor beta chains share one sample of origin, sequenced in a study of blood T cell repertoires in COVID-19. Libraries were prepared by immunoSEQ multiplex PCR; TCRdb keeps only in-frame clonotypes and omits some of them. Seen here are around 500,000 clones, 70% to 90% observed once, and the top ten hold 3.2%. What was sequenced was peripheral blood. The receptors were sampled from a human donor in a cohort sampled during active COVID-19.

This clone was observed a few times. J is TRBJ1-6 and V is TRBV30, with TRBD1 matching over 10 bases. This CDR3 is 18 amino acids long. V shed 0 bases and J 2 bases; nucleotides not matched to a gene: 7. Germline-derived CDR1 and CDR2 are GTSNPN and SVGIG (reference sequence). This chain's CDR3 is CAWSVQGQGPTYNSPLHF. DNA for the CDR3: TGTGCCTGGAGTGTACAGGGACAGGGGCCGACCTATAATTCACCCCTCCACTTT.

The genes are TRBV24-1 and TRBJ2-1; TRBD2 matches 10 bases. CDR3 length equals 15 residues. Looked up from germline, CDR1 is KGHDR and CDR2 is SFDVKD. V was clipped by 4 bases and J by 4 bases; unmatched bases: 3. The CDR3 sequence is CATSEASGSYNEQFF. The CDR3 region has the DNA TGTGCCACCAGTGAGGCTAGCGGGAGTTACAATGAGCAGTTCTTC.

This clone appeared a single time. The chain combines TRBV7-3 with TRBJ2-3; D perhaps matches TRBD1 (5 bases). Germline V gives CDR1 SGHTA, CDR2 FQGTGA. The V end was cut by 0 bases, the J end by 2 bases, with 9 bases between. This CDR3 spans 15 amino acids. The CDR3 coding sequence is TGTGCCAGCAGCTTAACGGGGCATCTCACAGATACGCAGTATTTT. Translated: CASSLTGHLTDTQYF.

The chain carries TRBV15 and TRBJ2-3; D is undetermined. Looked up from germline, CDR1 is LNHNV and CDR2 is YYDKDF (reference sequence). Trimming took 0 bases from V and 1 from J, leaving 8 bases between them. The CDR3 has 15 amino acids. CDR3 DNA sequence: TGTGCCACCAGCAGAGATCAACGGGGCACAGATACGCAGTATTTT. It specifies CATSRDQRGTDTQYF.

The gene calls are TRBV4-3 and TRBJ1-1; D unclear. The CDR3 spans 12 residues. V was clipped by 1 base and J by 8 bases, with 8 bases between them. Germline V gene data show CDR1 as LGHNA and CDR2 as YSLEER. Written as DNA, the CDR3 is TGCGCCAGCAGCCAAGGCCGGTCCGAAGCTTTCTTT. Protein: CASSQGRSEAFF.

The gene calls are TRBV7-9 and TRBJ2-1, with 11 bases matching TRBD2. The CDR3 runs to 16 residues. V was pared by 5 bases and J by 2 bases, with 5 bases of the junction left unmatched. Germline CDR1 reads SEHNR; CDR2 reads FQNEAQ (reference sequence). In DNA, the CDR3 is TGTGCCAGCAGCCGTATAGCGGGAGGGACCTACAATGAGCAGTTCTTC. This sequence encodes CASSRIAGGTYNEQFF. The whole variable domain, filled in from reference TRBV7-9 and TRBJ2-1, reads DTGVSQNPRHKITKRGQNVTFRCDPISEHNRLYWYRQTLGQGPEFLTYFQNEAQLEKSRLLSDRFSAERPKGSFSTLEIQRTEQGDSAMYLCASSRIAGGTYNEQFFGPGTRLTVL.

The genes are TRBV27 and TRBJ2-5, with D tentatively TRBD2 (5 bases). This CDR3 spans 17 amino acids. V dropped 1 base and J dropped 1 base, with 16 bases sitting between them. The germline V gene has CDR1 MNHEY and CDR2 SMNVEV (reference sequence). CDR3 nucleotide sequence: TGTGCCAGCAGTTTATTGGGCAGCGGAAGGGTCCAAGAGACCCAGTACTTC. Its translation is CASSLLGSGRVQETQYF.

The chain couples TRBV7-9 to TRBJ2-2; 7 positions agree with TRBD1. Germline trimming cut 4 bases from V and 4 bases from J; bases unmatched to any gene: 3. CDR1 is SEHNR, CDR2 FQNEAQ, per germline (reference sequence). The CDR3 length is 14 residues. The CDR3 DNA reads TGTGCCAGCAGCTCGAACAGGGGCACCGGGGAGCTGTTTTTT. Translating it yields CASSSNRGTGELFF.

The chain recombines TRBV6-1 with TRBJ2-7; tentatively, D is TRBD2 (6 bases). This CDR3 has 16 amino acids. Germline V gene lookup returns CDR1 MNHNS and CDR2 SASEGT. V was trimmed by 2 bases and J by 0 bases, leaving 14 bases between them. This chain's CDR3 is CASSEISTGASYEQYF. The CDR3, as DNA: TGTGCCAGCAGTGAAATCTCAACGGGAGCCTCCTACGAGCAGTACTTC.

The chain is built from TRBV6-5 and TRBJ1-6; 7 nucleotides match TRBD1. This CDR3 is 15 amino acids long. Germline V gene data show CDR1 as MNHEY and CDR2 as SVGAGI. V lost 10 bases and J lost 7; bases outside the gene matches: 13. The CDR3 coding sequence is TGTGCCACCAGGAGACCGGGACAGCTAAATTCACCCCTCCACTTT. It is translated as CATRRPGQLNSPLHF.

This clone has only one observation. V gene TRBV19 combines with J gene TRBJ2-5; the D is unclear. Trimming took off 5 bases at V and 2 bases at J, with 9 bases between the two ends. This CDR3 comprises 13 residues. Germline-derived CDR1 and CDR2 are LNHDA and SQIVND (reference sequence). CDR3 in DNA: TGTGCCAGTAGTGTCGCGGAGCAAGAGACCCAGTACTTC. This codes for CASSVAEQETQYF. The whole variable domain, remainder taken from reference TRBV19 and TRBJ2-5, is DGGITQSPKYLFRKEGQNVTLSCEQNLNHDAMYWYRQDPGQGLRLIYYSQIVNDFQKGDIAEGYSVSREKKESFPLTVTSAQKNPTAFYLCASSVAEQETQYFGPGTRLLVL.

The V gene is TRBV10-3, the J gene TRBJ2-5; 8 bases match TRBD1. Trimming removed 6 bases from V and 0 bases from J; junction bases left unmatched: 3. CDR1 is ENHRY, CDR2 SYGVKD, per germline. The CDR3 has 14 residues. As DNA, the CDR3 is TGTGCCATCAGACCGACAGGGGACCAAGAGACCCAGTACTTC. Protein: CAIRPTGDQETQYF.

In its sample, this clone was seen once. J is TRBJ2-2 and V is TRBV7-3, with TRBD2 as a possible D gene (5 bases). Germline CDR1 is SGHTA and CDR2 is FQGTGA. CDR3 size: 16 residues. V lost 5 bases and J lost 0, with 13 bases in between. The CDR3 protein is CASSHPADTNTGELFF. The CDR3 coding sequence is TGTGCCAGCAGCCATCCAGCGGATACGAACACCGGGGAGCTGTTTTTT. The whole variable domain, filled in from reference TRBV7-3 and TRBJ2-2, reads GAGVSQTPSNKVTEKGKYVELRCDPISGHTALYWYRQSLGQGPEFLIYFQGTGAADDSGLPNDRFFAVRPEGSVSTLKIQRTERGDSAVYLCASSHPADTNTGELFFGEGSRLTVL.

The sample holds one count of this clone. V and J are TRBV5-1 and TRBJ2-3; D might be TRBD2 (6 bases). Germline values: CDR1 SGHRS, CDR2 YFSETQ. This CDR3 has 15 residues. V gave up 0 bases and J gave up 1 base, with 9 bases separating them. The CDR3 nucleotides read TGCGCCAGCAGCTTGGCGGGAGCCCGCACAGATACGCAGTATTTT. It translates to CASSLAGARTDTQYF.

This clone was detected once. V and J are TRBV19 and TRBJ1-5; 10 bases agree with TRBD1. V was pared by 8 bases and J by 5 bases, with 9 bases of the junction left unmatched. Germline assignment: CDR1 LNHDA and CDR2 SQIVND (reference sequence). CDR3 length: 15 amino acids. CDR3 region: CASSLWTGGDQPQHF. Written as DNA, the CDR3 is TGTGCCAGTTCTCTCTGGACAGGGGGTGATCAGCCCCAGCATTTT.

V usage is TRBV5-1 and J usage is TRBJ1-2; the match to TRBD1 covers 10 bases. This CDR3 spans 15 amino acids. V lost 3 bases to trimming and J lost 3 bases; unmatched junction nucleotides: 5. In germline, CDR1 is SGHRS, CDR2 YFSETQ. In DNA form, the CDR3 reads TGCGCCAGCAGCTGGGACAGGGGAGGCGACTATGGCTACACCTTC. It codes for CASSWDRGGDYGYTF.

The chain has TRBV27 and TRBJ2-7; D gene ambiguous. The V gene's germline CDR1 is MNHEY and CDR2 SMNVEV (reference sequence). The germline V and J ends were trimmed by 6 bases and 5 bases, with 11 bases remaining between them. This CDR3 is 12 amino acids long. The CDR3 sequence: CASSHPPNEQYF. CDR3 DNA sequence: TGTGCCAGCAGCCATCCCCCAAACGAGCAGTACTTC.

This clone appeared a single time. The J gene is TRBJ2-1, the V gene TRBV18; D not resolved. Per germline, CDR1 KGHSH and CDR2 LQKENI. The CDR3 runs 12 residues. V shed 6 bases and J shed 5 bases, with 8 bases lying between them. The CDR3 here is CASSYFDNEQFF. DNA for the CDR3: TGTGCCAGCTCGTACTTTGACAATGAGCAGTTCTTC.

This clone was observed a single time. This chain joins TRBV2 and TRBJ2-6; 10 bases map to TRBD2. This CDR3 is built from 17 residues. CDR1 is SNHLY and CDR2 is FYNNEI in the germline V gene. Trimming took 8 bases from V and 1 from J; bases not matched to a gene: 8. The CDR3 bases are TGTGCCAGCCAGGTACTAGCGGGGAATTCTGGGGCCAACGTCCTGACTTTC. It yields the protein CASQVLAGNSGANVLTF.

A remark on this clone: At the DNA level, this CDR3 is encoded by other sequences in the same sample as well. The chain carries TRBV7-3 and TRBJ2-3; 10 bases fit TRBD1. Germline V gene lookup returns CDR1 SGHTA and CDR2 FQGTGA. With V trimmed by 4 bases and J by 3 bases, 1 base remained unmatched. This CDR3 is built from 14 residues. The CDR3 region is CASSSGQGTDTQYF. CDR3 DNA: TGTGCCAGCAGCTCGGGACAGGGGACAGATACGCAGTATTTT. Using reference TRBV7-3 and TRBJ2-3 for the parts outside the CDR3, the full variable domain is GAGVSQTPSNKVTEKGKYVELRCDPISGHTALYWYRQSLGQGPEFLIYFQGTGAADDSGLPNDRFFAVRPEGSVSTLKIQRTERGDSAVYLCASSSGQGTDTQYFGPGTRLTVL.

V and J are TRBV30 and TRBJ1-2, with 7 nucleotides matching TRBD1. Germline lookup yields CDR1 GTSNPN and CDR2 SVGIG (reference sequence). The CDR3 has 12 amino acids. With V trimmed by 2 bases and J by 6 bases, 3 bases remained unmatched. The CDR3 protein is CAWSLTGDGYTF. DNA of the CDR3: TGTGCCTGGAGTTTAACAGGGGATGGCTACACCTTC.

The chain is built from TRBV6-1 and TRBJ1-2, with TRBD1 matching 8 bases. Germline trimming cut 3 bases from V and 3 bases from J; bases unmatched to any gene: 3. The CDR3 has 14 residues. The germline gives CDR1 MNHNS, CDR2 SASEGT. The CDR3 sequence is CASSEGTGHYGYTF. In DNA, the CDR3 is TGTGCCAGCAGTGAGGGGACAGGACACTATGGCTACACCTTC.

The chain has TRBV5-6 and TRBJ2-7; tentative D call: TRBD2 (5 bases). Germline V gene data show CDR1 as SGHDT and CDR2 as YYEEEE. V lost 0 bases, J lost 3 bases, and 13 bases lay in between. This CDR3 has 15 amino acids. The CDR3 nucleotides read TGTGCCAGCAGCTTGGAGTGGGAGAGGTTCTACGAGCAGTACTTC. The encoded protein is CASSLEWERFYEQYF.

The chain joins TRBV11-3 to TRBJ2-1; tentative D call: TRBD2 (6 bases). The ends were cut back, 4 bases at V and 1 base at J, with 17 bases in the middle. The CDR3 sequence is 17 residues long. The germline V gene has CDR1 SGHNT and CDR2 YENEEA. CDR3 DNA sequence: TGTGCCAGCAGCTCAGGTGGCGGTCGGGGGTCCTACAATGAGCAGTTCTTC. Translated: CASSSGGGRGSYNEQFF.